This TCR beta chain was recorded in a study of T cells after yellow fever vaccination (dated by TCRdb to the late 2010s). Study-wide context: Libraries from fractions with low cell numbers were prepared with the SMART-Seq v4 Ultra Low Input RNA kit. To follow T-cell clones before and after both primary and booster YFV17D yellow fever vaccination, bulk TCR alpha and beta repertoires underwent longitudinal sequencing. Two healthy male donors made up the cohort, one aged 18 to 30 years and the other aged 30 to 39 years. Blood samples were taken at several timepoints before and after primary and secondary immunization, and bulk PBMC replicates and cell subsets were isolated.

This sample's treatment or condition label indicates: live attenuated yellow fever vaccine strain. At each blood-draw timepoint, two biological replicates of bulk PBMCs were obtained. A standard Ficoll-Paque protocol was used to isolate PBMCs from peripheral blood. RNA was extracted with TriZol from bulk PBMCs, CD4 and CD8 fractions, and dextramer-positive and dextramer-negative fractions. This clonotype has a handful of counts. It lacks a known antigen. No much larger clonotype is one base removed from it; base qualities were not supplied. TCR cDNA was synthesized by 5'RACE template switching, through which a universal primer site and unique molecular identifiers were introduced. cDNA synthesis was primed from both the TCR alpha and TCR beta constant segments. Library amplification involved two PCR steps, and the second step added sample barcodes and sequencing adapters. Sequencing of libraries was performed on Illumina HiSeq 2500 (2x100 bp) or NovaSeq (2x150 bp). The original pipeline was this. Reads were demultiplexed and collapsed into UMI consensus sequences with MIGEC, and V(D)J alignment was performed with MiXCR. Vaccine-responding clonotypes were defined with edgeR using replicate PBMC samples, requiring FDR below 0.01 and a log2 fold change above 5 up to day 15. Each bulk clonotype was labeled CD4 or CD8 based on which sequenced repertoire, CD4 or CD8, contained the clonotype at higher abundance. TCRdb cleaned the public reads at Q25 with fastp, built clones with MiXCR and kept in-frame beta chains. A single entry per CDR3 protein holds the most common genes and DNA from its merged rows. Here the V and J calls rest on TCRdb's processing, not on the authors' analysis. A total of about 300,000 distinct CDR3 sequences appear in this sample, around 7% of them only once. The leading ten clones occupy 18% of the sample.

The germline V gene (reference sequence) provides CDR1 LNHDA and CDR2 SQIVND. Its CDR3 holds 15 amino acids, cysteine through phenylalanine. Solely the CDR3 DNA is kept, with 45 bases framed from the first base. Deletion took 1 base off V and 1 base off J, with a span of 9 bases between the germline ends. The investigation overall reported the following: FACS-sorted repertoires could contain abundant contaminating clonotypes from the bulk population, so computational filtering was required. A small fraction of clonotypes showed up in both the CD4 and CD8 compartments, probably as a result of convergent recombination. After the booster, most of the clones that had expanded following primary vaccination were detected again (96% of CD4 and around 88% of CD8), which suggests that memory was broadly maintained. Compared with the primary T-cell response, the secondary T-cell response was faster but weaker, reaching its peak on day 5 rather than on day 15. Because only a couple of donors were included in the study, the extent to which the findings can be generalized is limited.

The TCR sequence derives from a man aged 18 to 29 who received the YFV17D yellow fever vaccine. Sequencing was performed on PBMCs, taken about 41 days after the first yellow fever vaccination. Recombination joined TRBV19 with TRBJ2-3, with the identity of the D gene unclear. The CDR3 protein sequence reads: CASSIAVLGTDTQYF. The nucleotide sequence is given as TGTGCCAGTAGTATAGCGGTGCTGGGCACAGATACGCAGTATTTT.